One TCR beta chain is described in this entry. The repertoire was sequenced with immunoSEQ multiplex PCR; TCRdb's copy has only in-frame clones and lacks some. The sample holds about 250,000 clones, approximately 92% seen once. This entry belongs to a study of blood T cell repertoires in COVID-19. Study context: The United States, Italy and Spain supplied acute and convalescent COVID-19 samples. PBMCs, B-cell-depleted T cells, or T cells were the source of the cDNA or gDNA that made up the material.

CDR3 size: 13 residues. Trimming took 3 bases from V and 4 from J, leaving 8 bases between them. The germline CDR1 and CDR2 sequences are SGHAT and FQDESV (reference sequence). The TCR comes from a woman aged 40 to 55 who had recovered from COVID-19. Source material: peripheral blood. V gene TRBV11-1 combines with J gene TRBJ2-3; TRBD2 is a possible D gene (6 bases). This CDR3 is CASSFTGADTQYF. Here the CDR3 DNA reads TGTGCCAGCAGCTTTACGGGGGCAGATACGCAGTATTTT.